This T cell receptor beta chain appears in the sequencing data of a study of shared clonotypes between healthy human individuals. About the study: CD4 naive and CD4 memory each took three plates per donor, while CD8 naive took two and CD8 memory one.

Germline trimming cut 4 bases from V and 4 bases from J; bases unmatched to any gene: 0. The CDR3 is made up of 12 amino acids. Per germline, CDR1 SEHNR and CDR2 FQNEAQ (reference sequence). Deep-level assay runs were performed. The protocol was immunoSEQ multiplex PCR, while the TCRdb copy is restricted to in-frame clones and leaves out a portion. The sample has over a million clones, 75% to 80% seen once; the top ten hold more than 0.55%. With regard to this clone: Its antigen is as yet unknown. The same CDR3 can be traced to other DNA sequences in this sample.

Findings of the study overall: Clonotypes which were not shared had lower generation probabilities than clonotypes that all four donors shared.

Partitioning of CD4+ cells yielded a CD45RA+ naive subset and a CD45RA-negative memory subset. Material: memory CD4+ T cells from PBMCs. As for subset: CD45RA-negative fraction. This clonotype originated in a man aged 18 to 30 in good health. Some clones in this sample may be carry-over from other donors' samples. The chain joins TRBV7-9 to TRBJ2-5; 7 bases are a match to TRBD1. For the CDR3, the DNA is TGTGCCAGCAGCTGGGACAGAGAGACCCAGTACTTC. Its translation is CASSWDRETQYF.